The TCR beta chain under discussion was sequenced for a study of blood T cell repertoires in COVID-19. Across the whole study: From the United States, Italy and Spain came samples of acute and convalescent COVID-19. Sample material is recorded as cDNA or gDNA derived from T cells, B-cell-depleted T cells, or PBMCs.

The table came from immunoSEQ multiplex PCR; TCRdb's copy has only in-frame clones and leaves some out. The sample yields 400,000 or so clones, around 87% seen once. V gave up 2 bases and J gave up 8 bases; unmatched junction bases: 2. The length of the CDR3 is 15 residues. Germline V gene lookup returns CDR1 MNHEY and CDR2 SMNVEV (reference sequence). Recruits, aged roughly 18 to 95 years, lived in under 25 US areas. Specimen: PBMCs or T cells enriched from blood (not recorded which). This sequence joins TRBV27 and TRBJ2-1; 14 bases fit TRBD2. This receptor was taken from a man aged 35 to 55 in a cohort exposed to, infected with or recovered from COVID-19 (not recorded which). The CDR3 DNA sequence: TGTGCCAGCAGTTTAGCGGGACTAGCGGGAGATGAGCAGTTCTTC. Encoded protein: CASSLAGLAGDEQFF.